The present T cell receptor beta chain was sequenced within a study of blood T cells in healthy people across ages. Points from the study as a whole: Expanded clonotype changes were possibly confounded by unknown donor CMV status. Diversity figures derived from one million T cells were judged to underestimate the true value.

About this clonotype itself: Its antigen remains unidentified.

The authors ran a second PCR of 7 to 11 cycles using a sample-barcoded 5' primer and a J-beta primer mix. Every single cDNA molecule received a tag from a template-switch adaptor with 12 random nucleotides. TCRdb analysed the 5' RACE reads with MiXCR anew, one entry per CDR3 protein. The table records approximately 1,000,000 distinct CDR3 sequences, under 45% of them present only once. CDR3 length: 19 amino acids. Trimming removed 8 bases from V and 3 bases from J; junction bases left unmatched: 21. Germline V lookup: CDR1 PRHDT, CDR2 FYEKMQ (reference sequence). The TCR was taken from an older woman in good health. The chain joins TRBV13 to TRBJ2-7, with 11 positions matching TRBD1. Material for sequencing was blood. The CDR3 loop reads CASDKSGTGGSVGVYEQYF. The CDR3 DNA reads as TGTGCCAGCGACAAATCCGGGACAGGGGGATCAGTAGGCGTCTACGAGCAGTACTTC.